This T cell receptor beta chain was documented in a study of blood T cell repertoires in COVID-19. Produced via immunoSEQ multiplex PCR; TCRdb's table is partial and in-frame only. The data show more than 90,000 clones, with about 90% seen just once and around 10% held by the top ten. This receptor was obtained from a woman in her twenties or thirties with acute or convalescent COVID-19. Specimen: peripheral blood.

CDR3 DNA: TGTGCCAGCAGCTTGCGCCGGGACAGGGCGGATTTGGATACGCAGTATTTT. This sequence encodes CASSLRRDRADLDTQYF. V usage is TRBV13 and J usage is TRBJ2-3; TRBD1 matches at 9 bases. Per the germline V gene, CDR1 is PRHDT and CDR2 is FYEKMQ (reference sequence). The CDR3 is 17 amino acids. V lost 3 bases and J lost 6; bases outside the gene matches: 13.